The 25 T cell receptor beta chains listed next were all sequenced from one sample in a study of cytomegalovirus exposure and HLA in healthy donors. PCR used 60 Vbeta primers and 13 Jbeta primers. Clones were read by immunoSEQ multiplex PCR, and TCRdb kept only the in-frame ones, dropping some. The repertoire holds around 150,000 clones, 64% seen once, with about 3% in the top ten. The specimen sequenced was PBMCs. These TCRs come from a woman aged 25 to 45 in good health and CMV-seropositive.

The chain has TRBV5-4 and TRBJ1-1, with D perhaps TRBD1 (5 bases). Trimming stripped 7 bases from V and 3 bases from J, with 13 bases between. This CDR3 has 13 residues. The germline V gene encodes CDR1 SGHNT and CDR2 YYREEE (reference sequence). CDR3 DNA: TGTGCCAGCTCGCAGGGAATTGACACTGAAGCTTTCTTT. This sequence encodes CASSQGIDTEAFF. The entire variable domain, with the rest obtained from reference TRBV5-4 and TRBJ1-1, is as follows: ETGVTQSPTHLIKTRGQQVTLRCSSQSGHNTVSWYQQALGQGPQFIFQYYREEENGRGNFPPRFSGLQFPNYSSELNVNALELDDSALYLCASSQGIDTEAFFGQGTRLTVV.

In DNA form, the CDR3 reads TGTGCCATCAGTGATCGGGGACTTCTAACAGATACGCAGTATTTT. Amino acids: CAISDRGLLTDTQYF. This chain uses TRBV10-3 with TRBJ2-3, with a possible D match to TRBD2 (6 bases). The V gene lost 3 bases and the J gene lost 3 bases, with 13 bases spanning the gap. In germline, CDR1 is ENHRY, CDR2 SYGVKD. This CDR3 is built from 15 residues.

The rearrangement joins TRBV6-1 to TRBJ1-5, with D possibly matching TRBD1 (5 bases). V was shortened by 8 bases and J by 5 bases, with 10 bases between the two germline ends. CDR1 and CDR2 (germline): MNHNS, SASEGT. The CDR3 is 12 residues long. CDR3 in DNA: TGTGCCAGCGCCGGGGGGGATCAGCCCCAGCATTTT. Translating it yields CASAGGDQPQHF.

The CDR3 region is CASLRGWDYGYTF. Here the CDR3 DNA reads TGTGCCAGCCTACGGGGATGGGACTATGGCTACACCTTC. This rearrangement joins TRBV6-1 to TRBJ1-2; D gene unclear. There are 13 residues in the CDR3. Trimming removed 8 bases from V and 3 bases from J, with 13 bases in between. CDR1 and CDR2 from the germline V gene are MNHNS and SASEGT.

The rearrangement links TRBV27 to TRBJ1-6, with 8 bases that match TRBD1. CDR1 is MNHEY, CDR2 SMNVEV, per germline (reference sequence). This CDR3 comprises 13 residues. With 7 bases clipped from V and 5 bases from J, the junction kept 1 base outside the gene matches. The CDR3 nucleotides read TGTGCCAGCAAGGGACAGGATAATTCACCCCTCCACTTT. It yields the protein CASKGQDNSPLHF.

A single count supports this clone. The chain links TRBV14 to TRBJ2-3; D ambiguous. This CDR3 has 16 residues. V lost 7 bases to trimming and J lost 5 bases, with 22 bases between them. Per germline, CDR1 SGHDN and CDR2 FVKESK. CDR3 amino acids: CASTMTGAQIGDTQYF. In DNA, the CDR3 is TGTGCCAGCACCATGACCGGAGCCCAAATAGGAGATACGCAGTATTTT.

Concerning this clone itself: The junction differs from germline at one of its ends, possibly a read error. The chain has TRBV13 and TRBJ2-1; 14 bases are shared with TRBD2. The CDR3 extends over 17 amino acids. The V gene's germline CDR1 is PRHDT and CDR2 FYEKMQ (reference sequence). Here the CDR3 DNA reads TGTGCCAGCAGCACACCGGACGGGGGACTAGCGGGAGCCCCGGAGCTCTTC. Translating it yields CASSTPDGGLAGAPELF.

The gene calls are TRBV7-6 and TRBJ2-7; 8 positions agree with TRBD2. The ends lost 5 bases at V and 0 bases at J; junction bases unmatched: 9. This CDR3 is 16 amino acids long. Germline V CDR1 and CDR2: SGHVS, FNYEAQ. The CDR3 loop is CASSVLAGSSSYEQYF. The CDR3 DNA is TGTGCCAGCAGCGTATTAGCGGGGTCGAGCTCCTACGAGCAGTACTTC.

In this sample, this clone turned up a few times. The chain employs TRBV2 and TRBJ1-2; 8 nucleotides agree with TRBD1. V was clipped by 6 bases and J by 5 bases; unmatched bases: 5. Per germline, CDR1 SNHLY and CDR2 FYNNEI. The CDR3 is 13 amino acids. CDR3 residues: CASRGTGIYGYTF. Here the CDR3 DNA reads TGTGCCAGCAGGGGGACAGGAATTTATGGCTACACCTTC. Full variable domain (missing parts from reference TRBV2 and TRBJ1-2): EPEVTQTPSHQVTQMGQEVILRCVPISNHLYFYWYRQILGQKVEFLVSFYNNEISEKSEIFDDQFSVERPDGSNFTLKIRSTKLEDSAMYFCASRGTGIYGYTFGSGTRLTVV.

The chain employs TRBV2 and TRBJ2-7; 7 bases are a match to TRBD1. V was pared by 6 bases and J by 3 bases, with 5 bases of the junction left unmatched. Germline V gene data show CDR1 as SNHLY and CDR2 as FYNNEI. This CDR3 is built from 13 residues. CDR3 DNA sequence: TGTGCCAGCAGGGATAGACAGGGCTACGAGCAGTACTTC. Amino acids: CASRDRQGYEQYF.

This clone appeared a single time. The chain joins TRBV19 to TRBJ2-3; TRBD2 matches at 7 bases. CDR1 is LNHDA and CDR2 is SQIVND in the germline V gene (reference sequence). J lost 2 bases, V lost 7 bases, and 3 bases had no gene match. This CDR3 is 13 amino acids long. Here the CDR3 reads CASKGLVTDTQYF. The DNA for the CDR3 is TGTGCCAGTAAAGGACTAGTCACAGATACGCAGTATTTT.

This rearrangement joins TRBV5-1 to TRBJ2-1, with 9 bases fitting TRBD2. The CDR3 runs 16 residues. Germline CDR1 SGHRS, CDR2 YFSETQ. The J segment lost 8 bases and the V segment lost 3 bases, leaving 12 bases of the junction unmatched. The CDR3 DNA is TGCGCCAGCAGCTCGTTCTTGCGGGCGGGGGGGGATGAGCAGTTCTTC. Encoded protein: CASSSFLRAGGDEQFF.

In this sample, this clone turned up a few times. This chain joins TRBV5-1 and TRBJ1-4; possible D gene TRBD1, 6 bases. Between the trimmed V and J ends, which lost 0 bases and 0 bases, there was a span of 21 bases. The CDR3 has 20 amino acids. Germline values: CDR1 SGHRS, CDR2 YFSETQ. In nucleotides, the CDR3 is TGCGCCAGCAGCTTGGCCGCGGTACAGGGCCTCTACCCAACTAATGAAAAACTGTTTTTT. Amino acids: CASSLAAVQGLYPTNEKLFF.

V usage is TRBV9 and J usage is TRBJ2-5; 11 bases are a match to TRBD2. V was pared by 1 base and J by 3 bases, with 5 bases of the junction left unmatched. The CDR3 has 16 residues. Germline lookup yields CDR1 SGDLS and CDR2 YYNGEE. This chain's CDR3 is CASSVRPSGGKETQYF. The CDR3 DNA sequence: TGTGCCAGCAGCGTAAGGCCTAGCGGGGGGAAAGAGACCCAGTACTTC.

This sequence joins TRBV18 and TRBJ1-6; D gene ambiguous. CDR1 and CDR2 (germline): KGHSH, LQKENI. V shed 6 bases and J shed 7 bases, with 19 bases lying between them. This CDR3 is built from 16 residues. This CDR3 is CASSRQKWFSNSPLHF. The CDR3 coding sequence is TGTGCCAGCTCTCGCCAGAAGTGGTTCTCAAATTCACCCCTCCACTTT.

The J gene is TRBJ2-7, the V gene TRBV30, with D perhaps TRBD2 (5 bases). Trimming pared 0 bases from V and 2 bases from J, leaving 11 bases between. Per germline, CDR1 GTSNPN and CDR2 SVGIG (reference sequence). This CDR3 is built from 14 residues. The CDR3 protein is CAWSVQSRAYEQYF. The CDR3 coding sequence is TGTGCCTGGAGTGTACAATCGCGGGCCTACGAGCAGTACTTC. Using reference TRBV30 and TRBJ2-7 for the parts outside the CDR3, the full variable domain is SQTIHQWPATLVQPVGSPLSLECTVEGTSNPNLYWYRQAAGRGLQLLFYSVGIGQISSEVPQNLSASRPQDRQFILSSKKLLLSDSGFYLCAWSVQSRAYEQYFGPGTRLTVT.

The chain recombines TRBV2 with TRBJ2-5; possibly TRBD2 for D (5 bases). This CDR3 has 15 amino acids. Deletions cut 3 bases from V and 0 bases from J, with 11 bases between. CDR1 is SNHLY and CDR2 is FYNNEI in the germline V gene. CDR3 coding DNA: TGTGCCAGCAGTGAGGGAGACTCTTACCAAGAGACCCAGTACTTC. Amino acid sequence: CASSEGDSYQETQYF.

The rearrangement uses TRBV28 and TRBJ1-5; D unresolved. V was trimmed by 3 bases and J by 3 bases, leaving 9 bases between them. Germline V gene data show CDR1 as MDHEN and CDR2 as SYDVKM. The CDR3 has 14 residues. This CDR3 reads CASSLVQLNQPQHF. CDR3 bases: TGTGCCAGCAGTTTGGTACAGCTCAATCAGCCCCAGCATTTT.

V usage is TRBV9 and J usage is TRBJ2-3, with D uncertain. In germline, CDR1 is SGDLS, CDR2 YYNGEE. Trimming pared 3 bases from V and 6 bases from J, leaving 20 bases between. This CDR3 has 16 amino acids. The CDR3 is CASSAGAYVRLDTQYF. In DNA, the CDR3 is TGTGCCAGCAGCGCTGGCGCGTACGTACGACTGGATACGCAGTATTTT.

The chain's CDR3 is CAISEPGQGIHEQYF. The CDR3 DNA is TGTGCCATCAGTGAACCGGGACAGGGGATCCACGAGCAGTACTTC. The chain couples TRBV10-3 to TRBJ2-7; 10 nucleotides match TRBD1. Trimming cost V 3 bases and J 5 bases; bases outside gene matches: 7. The CDR3 loop spans 15 amino acids. Looked up from germline, CDR1 is ENHRY and CDR2 is SYGVKD.

The chain has TRBV4-1 and TRBJ1-1; 7 bases line up with TRBD1. The V gene's germline CDR1 is MGHRA and CDR2 YSYEKL. The J segment lost 6 bases and the V segment lost 1 base, leaving 8 bases of the junction unmatched. This CDR3 has 15 residues. CDR3 in amino acids: CASSQAPTGWAEAFF. As DNA, the CDR3 is TGCGCCAGCAGCCAAGCCCCGACAGGGTGGGCTGAAGCTTTCTTT.

The sample holds one count of this clone. V usage is TRBV30 and J usage is TRBJ2-5; perhaps TRBD1 as D (6 bases). V lost 4 bases and J lost 6, with 18 bases in between. CDR1 and CDR2 from the germline V gene are GTSNPN and SVGIG (reference sequence). The CDR3 is made up of 14 amino acids. The CDR3 bases are TGTGCCTGGATAGACGGCAGGGGCGGACAGACCCAGTACTTC. It codes for CAWIDGRGGQTQYF.

The gene calls are TRBV2 and TRBJ2-1; D may be TRBD2 (6 bases). The CDR3 runs 14 residues. Germline CDR1 and CDR2: SNHLY and FYNNEI. V was clipped by 7 bases and J by 0 bases, with 10 bases between them. In DNA, the CDR3 is TGTGCCAGCATCCCGGGACTCTCCTACAATGAGCAGTTCTTC. Protein: CASIPGLSYNEQFF.

The chain joins TRBV27 to TRBJ2-4; 8 bases are a match to TRBD2. CDR1 and CDR2 from the germline V gene are MNHEY and SMNVEV (reference sequence). After removal of 10 bases from V and 5 bases from J, the junction contained 7 bases not matched to a gene. The CDR3 is 13 residues long. CDR3 sequence reads: CATRSGGENIQYF. The DNA of the CDR3 is TGTGCCACCAGGAGCGGGGGTGAAAACATTCAGTACTTC.

The chain uses TRBV29-1 and TRBJ1-1; possibly TRBD1 for D (6 bases). The CDR3 has 12 residues. Trimming pared 7 bases from V and 1 base from J, leaving 10 bases between. Per germline, CDR1 SQVTM and CDR2 ANQGSEA. This CDR3 is CSGRGGNTEAFF. CDR3 DNA sequence: TGCAGCGGAAGGGGGGGGAACACTGAAGCTTTCTTT.